This T cell receptor (beta chain) was retrieved from a study of early T cells in non-severe SARS-CoV-2 infection. Study information: The authors sequenced bulk RNA from unsorted whole blood, leaving chains unpaired.

The CDR3 is 19 residues long. Germline values: CDR1 SGHTA, CDR2 FQGNSA. V lost 5 bases and J 4 bases, leaving 29 bases between the germline ends. On this clonotype: The antigen remains undetermined.

The study's findings and limits: The study's VDJdb matching favored anti-spike CD8 responses and missed private and CD4 specificities.

Individual cDNA molecules received unique molecular identifiers. Using its own MiXCR run on the 5' RACE reads, TCRdb lists one record per CDR3 protein. This table has 95,000 to 150,000 distinct CDR3 sequences, around 14% appearing once. The chain joins TRBV7-2 to TRBJ1-2; D uncertain. The sample taken for sequencing was whole blood. The receptor's source is an adult who was a healthcare worker with PCR-confirmed SARS-CoV-2 infection or an uninfected control (not recorded which). The CDR3 loop reads CASSPSPTQPISLSYGYTF. CDR3 bases: TGTGCCAGCAGCCCCTCCCCTACACAGCCCATTAGTCTCAGCTATGGCTACACCTTC. The full variable domain, with the rest looked up from reference TRBV7-2 and TRBJ1-2, is GAGVSQSPSNKVTEKGKDVELRCDPISGHTALYWYRQSLGQGLEFLIYFQGNSAPDKSGLPSDRFSAERTGGSVSTLTIQRTQQEDSAVYLCASSPSPTQPISLSYGYTFGSGTRLTVV.